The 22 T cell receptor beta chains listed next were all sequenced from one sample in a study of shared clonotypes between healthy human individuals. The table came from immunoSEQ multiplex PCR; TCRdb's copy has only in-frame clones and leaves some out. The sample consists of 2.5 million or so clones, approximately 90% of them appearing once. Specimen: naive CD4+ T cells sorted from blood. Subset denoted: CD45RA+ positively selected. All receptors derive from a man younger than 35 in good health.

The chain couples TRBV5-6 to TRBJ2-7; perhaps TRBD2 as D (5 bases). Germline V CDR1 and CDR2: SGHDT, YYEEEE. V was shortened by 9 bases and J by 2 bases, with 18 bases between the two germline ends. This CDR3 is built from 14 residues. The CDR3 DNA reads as TGTGCCACCAGGACCCGGACGGGGACCTACGAGCAGTACTTC. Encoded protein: CATRTRTGTYEQYF.

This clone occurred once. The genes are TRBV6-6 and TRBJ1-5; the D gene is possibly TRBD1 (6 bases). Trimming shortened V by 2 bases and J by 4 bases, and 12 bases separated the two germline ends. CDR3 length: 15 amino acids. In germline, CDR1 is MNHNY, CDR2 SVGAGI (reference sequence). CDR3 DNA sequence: TGTGCCAGCAGTTACCCCGGACAGATAAATCAGCCCCAGCATTTT. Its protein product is CASSYPGQINQPQHF.

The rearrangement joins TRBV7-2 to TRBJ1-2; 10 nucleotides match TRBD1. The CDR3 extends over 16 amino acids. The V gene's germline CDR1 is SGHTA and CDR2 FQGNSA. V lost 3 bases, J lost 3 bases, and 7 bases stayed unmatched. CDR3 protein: CASSFRQGARDYGYTF. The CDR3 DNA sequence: TGTGCCAGCAGCTTTCGACAGGGGGCTCGAGACTATGGCTACACCTTC.

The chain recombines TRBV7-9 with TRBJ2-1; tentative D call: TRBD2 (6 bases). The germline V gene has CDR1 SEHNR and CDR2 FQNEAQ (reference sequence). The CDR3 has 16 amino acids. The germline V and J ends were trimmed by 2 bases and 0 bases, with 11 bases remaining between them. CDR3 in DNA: TGTGCCAGCAGCTTACTCGGCGGGGACTCCTACAATGAGCAGTTCTTC. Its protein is CASSLLGGDSYNEQFF.

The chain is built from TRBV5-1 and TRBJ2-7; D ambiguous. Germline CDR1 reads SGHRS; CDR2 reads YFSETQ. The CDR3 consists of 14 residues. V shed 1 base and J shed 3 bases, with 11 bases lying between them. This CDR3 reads CASSLQPLDYEQYF. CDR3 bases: TGCGCCAGCAGCTTGCAGCCCTTAGACTACGAGCAGTACTTC.

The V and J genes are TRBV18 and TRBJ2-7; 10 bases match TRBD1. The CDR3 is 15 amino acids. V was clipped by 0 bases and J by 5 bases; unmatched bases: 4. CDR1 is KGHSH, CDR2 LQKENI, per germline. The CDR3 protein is CASSPPPGTGDEQYF. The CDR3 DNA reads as TGTGCCAGCTCACCACCCCCCGGGACAGGGGACGAGCAGTACTTC.

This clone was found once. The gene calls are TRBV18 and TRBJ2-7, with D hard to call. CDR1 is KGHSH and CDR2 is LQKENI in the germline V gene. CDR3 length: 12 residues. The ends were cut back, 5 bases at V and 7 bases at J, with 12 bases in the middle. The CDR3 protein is CASSSYSEEQYF. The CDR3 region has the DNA TGTGCCAGCTCATCCTACTCGGAAGAGCAGTACTTC.

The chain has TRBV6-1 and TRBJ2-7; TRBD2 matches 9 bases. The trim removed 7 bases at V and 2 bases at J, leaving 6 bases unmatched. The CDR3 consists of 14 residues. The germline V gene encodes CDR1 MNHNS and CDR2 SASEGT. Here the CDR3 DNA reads TGTGCCAGCAATAGCGGGGGTCTTCCCTACGAGCAGTACTTC. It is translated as CASNSGGLPYEQYF.

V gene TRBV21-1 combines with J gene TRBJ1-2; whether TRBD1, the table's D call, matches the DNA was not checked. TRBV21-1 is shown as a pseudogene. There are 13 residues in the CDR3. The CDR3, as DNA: TGTGCCAGCAGCAAACCAGGGGTGGAAGTCTACACCTTC. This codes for CASSKPGVEVYTF.

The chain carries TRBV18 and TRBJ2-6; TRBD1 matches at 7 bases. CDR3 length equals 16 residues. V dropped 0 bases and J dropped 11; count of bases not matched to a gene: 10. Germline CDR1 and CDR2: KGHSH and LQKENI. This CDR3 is CASSPPNRGVEDVLTF. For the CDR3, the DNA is TGTGCCAGCTCACCACCAAACAGGGGTGTGGAGGACGTCCTGACTTTC.

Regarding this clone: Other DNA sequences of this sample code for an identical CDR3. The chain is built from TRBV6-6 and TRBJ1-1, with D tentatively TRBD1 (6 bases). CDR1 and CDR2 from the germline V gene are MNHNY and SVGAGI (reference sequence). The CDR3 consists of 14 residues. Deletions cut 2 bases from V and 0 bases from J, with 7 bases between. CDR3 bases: TGTGCCAGCAGTTACGGGACATTGAACACTGAAGCTTTCTTT. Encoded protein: CASSYGTLNTEAFF.

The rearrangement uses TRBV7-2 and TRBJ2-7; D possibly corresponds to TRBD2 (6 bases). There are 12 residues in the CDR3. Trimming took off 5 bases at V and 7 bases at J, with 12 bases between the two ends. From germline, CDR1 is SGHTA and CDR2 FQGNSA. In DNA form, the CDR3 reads TGTGCCAGCAGCCGAGGGAGGACGGAGCAGTACTTC. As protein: CASSRGRTEQYF.

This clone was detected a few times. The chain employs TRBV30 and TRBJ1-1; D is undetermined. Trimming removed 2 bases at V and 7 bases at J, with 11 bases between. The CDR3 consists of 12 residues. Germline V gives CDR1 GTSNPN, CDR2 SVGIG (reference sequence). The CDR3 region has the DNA TGTGCCTGGAGTTTGGGATCTGGTGAAGCTTTCTTT. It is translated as CAWSLGSGEAFF.

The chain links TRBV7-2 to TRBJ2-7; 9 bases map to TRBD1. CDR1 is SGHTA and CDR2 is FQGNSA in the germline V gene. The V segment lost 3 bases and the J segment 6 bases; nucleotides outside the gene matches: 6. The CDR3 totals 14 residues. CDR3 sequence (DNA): TGTGCCAGCAGCTTCTCGGGACAGGGTCTCGAGCAGTACTTC. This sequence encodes CASSFSGQGLEQYF.

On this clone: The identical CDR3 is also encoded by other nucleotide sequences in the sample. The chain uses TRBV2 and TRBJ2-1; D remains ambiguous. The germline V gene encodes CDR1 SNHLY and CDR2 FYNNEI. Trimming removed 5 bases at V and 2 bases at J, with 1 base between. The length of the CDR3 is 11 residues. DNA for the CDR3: TGTGCCAGCAGTCCCTACAATGAGCAGTTCTTC. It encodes CASSPYNEQFF.

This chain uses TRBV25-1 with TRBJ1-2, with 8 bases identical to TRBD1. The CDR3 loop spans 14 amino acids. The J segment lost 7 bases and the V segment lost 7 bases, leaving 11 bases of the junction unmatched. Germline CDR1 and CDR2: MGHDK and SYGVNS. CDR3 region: CASKYPGGGGGYTF. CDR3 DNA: TGTGCCAGCAAATACCCAGGGGGCGGAGGTGGCTACACCTTC.

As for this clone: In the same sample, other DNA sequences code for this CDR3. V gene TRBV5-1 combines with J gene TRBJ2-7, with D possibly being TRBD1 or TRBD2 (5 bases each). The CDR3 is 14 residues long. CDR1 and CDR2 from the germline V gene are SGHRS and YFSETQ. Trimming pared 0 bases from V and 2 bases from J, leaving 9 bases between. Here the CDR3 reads CASSLGQTTYEQYF. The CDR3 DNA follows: TGCGCCAGCAGCTTGGGACAGACTACCTACGAGCAGTACTTC.

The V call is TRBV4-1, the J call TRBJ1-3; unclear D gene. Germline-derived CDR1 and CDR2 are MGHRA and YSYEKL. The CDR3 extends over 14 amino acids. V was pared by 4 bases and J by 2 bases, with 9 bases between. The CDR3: CASSRIEPGNTIYF. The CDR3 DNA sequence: TGCGCCAGCAGCCGCATTGAACCTGGAAACACCATATATTTT.

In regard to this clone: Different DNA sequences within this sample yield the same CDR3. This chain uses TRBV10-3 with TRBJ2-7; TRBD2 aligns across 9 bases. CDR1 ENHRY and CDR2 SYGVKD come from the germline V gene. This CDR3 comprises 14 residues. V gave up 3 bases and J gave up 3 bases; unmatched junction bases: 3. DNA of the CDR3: TGTGCCATCAGTGAACTAGCGGGTAACTACGAGCAGTACTTC. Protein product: CAISELAGNYEQYF.

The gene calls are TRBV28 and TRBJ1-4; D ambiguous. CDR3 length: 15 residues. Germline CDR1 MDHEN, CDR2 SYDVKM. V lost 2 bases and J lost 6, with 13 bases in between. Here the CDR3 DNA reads TGTGCCAGCAGTTTAGGGAGTCTGGGCGATGAAAAACTGTTTTTT. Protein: CASSLGSLGDEKLFF.

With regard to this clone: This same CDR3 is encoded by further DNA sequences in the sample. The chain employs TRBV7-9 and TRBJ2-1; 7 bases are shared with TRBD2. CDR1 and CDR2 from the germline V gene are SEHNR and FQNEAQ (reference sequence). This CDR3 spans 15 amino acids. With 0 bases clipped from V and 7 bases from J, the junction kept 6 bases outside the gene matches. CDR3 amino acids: CASSLAGGPGNEQFF. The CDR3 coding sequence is TGTGCCAGCAGCTTAGCGGGAGGGCCGGGGAATGAGCAGTTCTTC. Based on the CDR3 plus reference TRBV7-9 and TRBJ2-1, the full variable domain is DTGVSQNPRHKITKRGQNVTFRCDPISEHNRLYWYRQTLGQGPEFLTYFQNEAQLEKSRLLSDRFSAERPKGSFSTLEIQRTEQGDSAMYLCASSLAGGPGNEQFFGPGTRLTVL.

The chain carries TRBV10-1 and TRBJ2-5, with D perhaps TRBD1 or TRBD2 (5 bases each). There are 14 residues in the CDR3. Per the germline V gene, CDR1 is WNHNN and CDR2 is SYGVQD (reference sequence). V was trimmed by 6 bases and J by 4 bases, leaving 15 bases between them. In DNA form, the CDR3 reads TGCGCCAGCAGCCGGACTGTGGGGCCAGAGACCCAGTACTTC. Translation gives CASSRTVGPETQYF.